These 16 T cell receptor beta chains were all obtained from the same sample, sequenced in a study of response to subunit inactivated influenza vaccine. Each CDR3 protein is one row after TCRdb ran MiXCR on the RT-PCR reads. In the table there are around 490,000 distinct CDR3 sequences, approximately 7.7% of which are singletons. The sample was PBMCs from blood, taken approximately 25 months after vaccination. These receptors came from a man between 45 and 75 years old who received an inactivated influenza vaccine.

This clonotype was observed at least ten times. This chain joins TRBV29-1 and TRBJ2-4; D is tentatively TRBD1 or TRBD2 (6 bases each). The CDR3 sequence is 15 residues long. CDR1 SQVTM and CDR2 ANQGSEA come from the germline V gene. Trimming pared 8 bases from V and 0 bases from J, leaving 17 bases between. The CDR3 reads CSTKGGTVAKNIQYF. CDR3 nucleotide sequence: TGCAGCACTAAAGGGGGGACTGTAGCCAAAAACATTCAGTACTTC.

Worth noting for this clonotype: A much larger clone lies a single base off, so this may be a read error. The chain is built from TRBV29-1 and TRBJ1-5, with 7 bases that match TRBD1. CDR1 is SQVTM and CDR2 is ANQGSEA in the germline V gene. The CDR3 totals 13 residues. CDR3: CSATGACNQPQDF. As DNA, the CDR3 is TGCAGCGCCACAGGGGCGTGCAATCAGCCCCAGGATTTT.

This clonotype showed up many times. This chain connects TRBV7-2 to TRBJ2-3, with 8 bases matching TRBD1. V shed 5 bases, J shed 4 bases, and the junction held 8 bases outside the gene matches. Per germline, CDR1 SGHTA and CDR2 FQGNSA. The CDR3 sequence is 15 residues long. The chain's CDR3 is CASSGGRGRPDTQYF. Here the CDR3 DNA reads TGTGCCAGCAGCGGCGGCAGGGGGCGCCCAGATACGCAGTATTTT.

The table lists this clonotype with a few counts. V gene TRBV7-2 combines with J gene TRBJ2-5; 8 bases line up with TRBD1. CDR3 length: 16 amino acids. The V gene end was trimmed by 1 base and the J gene end by 3 bases; junction bases not matched to a gene: 7. From germline, CDR1 is SGHTA and CDR2 FQGNSA. This CDR3 reads CASSLVGQGTKETQYF. The DNA for the CDR3 is TGTGCCAGCAGCTTAGTCGGACAGGGTACAAAAGAGACCCAGTACTTC.

This sequence joins TRBV12-3 or TRBV12-4 and TRBJ2-7; D is ambiguous. The CDR3 runs 13 residues. The ends were cut back, 3 bases at V and 3 bases at J, with 9 bases in the middle. Written as DNA, the CDR3 is TGTGCCAGCAGTTTGAAGGTGAACTACGAGCAGTACTTC. Its translation is CASSLKVNYEQYF.

In its sample, this clonotype was seen many times. The chain combines TRBV20-1 with TRBJ2-4; 10 positions match TRBD2. The V and J ends lost 0 bases and 0 bases, in that order; junction bases with no gene match: 11. Germline CDR1 DFQATT, CDR2 SNEGSKA (reference sequence). The CDR3 extends over 19 amino acids. This CDR3 reads CSARERAGLADLAKNIQYF. The CDR3 coding sequence is TGCAGTGCTAGAGAAAGGGCTGGACTAGCGGACCTAGCCAAAAACATTCAGTACTTC.

In its sample, this clonotype was seen many times. The V call is TRBV20-1, the J call TRBJ2-7, with TRBD1 matching 7 bases. V was clipped by 5 bases and J by 2 bases; unmatched bases: 9. The CDR3 contains 14 residues. Germline V gene lookup returns CDR1 DFQATT and CDR2 SNEGSKA (reference sequence). The CDR3 region is CSAPIPGQTYEQYF. CDR3 DNA: TGCAGTGCTCCAATTCCGGGACAGACCTACGAGCAGTACTTC.

This clonotype was recorded a few times. The rearrangement uses TRBV9 and TRBJ2-3; D might be TRBD2 (5 bases). Germline loops: CDR1 SGDLS, CDR2 YYNGEE. The CDR3 runs to 14 residues. The V gene lost 1 base and the J gene lost 5 bases, with 11 bases spanning the gap. The CDR3 nucleotides read TGTGCCAGCAGCGTAAGGCTAGCACAAGATACGCAGTATTTT. Amino acids: CASSVRLAQDTQYF.

This clonotype turned up a few times. The gene calls are TRBV2 and TRBJ2-3; D is uncertain. This CDR3 is built from 12 residues. The germline V and J ends were trimmed by 6 bases and 2 bases, with 6 bases remaining between them. In germline, CDR1 is SNHLY, CDR2 FYNNEI. The CDR3 DNA reads as TGTGCCAGCAGACCATACACAGATACGCAGTATTTT. It is translated as CASRPYTDTQYF.

The rearrangement links TRBV20-1 to TRBJ2-5; 7 bases agree with TRBD2. The V gene's germline CDR1 is DFQATT and CDR2 SNEGSKA (reference sequence). After removal of 3 bases from V and 2 bases from J, the junction contained 3 bases not matched to a gene. The CDR3 spans 13 residues. CDR3 residues: CSASTSAQETQYF. CDR3 DNA: TGCAGTGCTAGTACTAGCGCGCAAGAGACCCAGTACTTC.

This clonotype was recorded a few times. The chain has TRBV18 and TRBJ2-3; the D is unclear. Between the trimmed V and J ends, which lost 6 bases and 1 base, there was a span of 8 bases. Germline V gene data show CDR1 as KGHSH and CDR2 as LQKENI. The CDR3 has 13 amino acids. The chain's CDR3 is CASSVIGTDTQYF. The CDR3 DNA follows: TGTGCCAGCTCTGTCATCGGCACAGATACGCAGTATTTT.

In its sample, this clonotype was seen many times. The chain uses TRBV12-3 or TRBV12-4 and TRBJ1-2, with a possible D match to TRBD1 (5 bases). Deletions cut 2 bases from V and 8 bases from J, with 15 bases between. The CDR3 has 14 amino acids. The CDR3 loop reads CASSLSGTPQGYTF. The DNA of the CDR3 is TGTGCCAGCAGTTTATCCGGGACTCCTCAAGGCTACACCTTC.

This clonotype has just a few counts. The V gene is TRBV10-2, the J gene TRBJ1-5; the D gene is possibly TRBD1 (5 bases). The CDR3 contains 15 residues. Germline V lookup: CDR1 WSHSY, CDR2 SAAADI. Trimming cost V 0 bases and J 5 bases, with 11 bases left between them. The CDR3 DNA sequence: TGCGCCAGCAGTGAGTCGGGGGAGGGCTATCAGCCCCAGCATTTT. Translated: CASSESGEGYQPQHF.

This clonotype was recorded at least ten times. V usage is TRBV5-1 and J usage is TRBJ1-1; tentative D call: TRBD1 (6 bases). Germline values: CDR1 SGHRS, CDR2 YFSETQ. Trimming shortened V by 7 bases and J by 0 bases, and 7 bases separated the two germline ends. The CDR3 runs 12 residues. CDR3 region: CASYRVNTEAFF. CDR3 nucleotide sequence: TGCGCCAGCTACAGGGTGAACACTGAAGCTTTCTTT.

This clonotype was detected ten times or more. This chain connects TRBV10-2 to TRBJ1-5, with 9 bases identical to TRBD1. The CDR3 length is 19 residues. CDR1 and CDR2 from the germline V gene are WSHSY and SAAADI. The trim removed 4 bases at V and 1 base at J, leaving 14 bases unmatched. The CDR3 reads CASSGSGTGYWRSNQPQHF. The CDR3 DNA reads as TGCGCCAGCAGTGGGTCGGGGACAGGGTATTGGAGAAGCAATCAGCCCCAGCATTTT.

This clonotype was detected many times. The chain carries TRBV7-2 and TRBJ2-3; D remains ambiguous. The V gene's germline CDR1 is SGHTA and CDR2 FQGNSA. The CDR3 loop spans 13 amino acids. V was pared by 5 bases and J by 2 bases, with 8 bases between. In DNA, the CDR3 is TGTGCCAGCAGCCCCCGGTACACAGATACGCAGTATTTT. Translating gives CASSPRYTDTQYF.